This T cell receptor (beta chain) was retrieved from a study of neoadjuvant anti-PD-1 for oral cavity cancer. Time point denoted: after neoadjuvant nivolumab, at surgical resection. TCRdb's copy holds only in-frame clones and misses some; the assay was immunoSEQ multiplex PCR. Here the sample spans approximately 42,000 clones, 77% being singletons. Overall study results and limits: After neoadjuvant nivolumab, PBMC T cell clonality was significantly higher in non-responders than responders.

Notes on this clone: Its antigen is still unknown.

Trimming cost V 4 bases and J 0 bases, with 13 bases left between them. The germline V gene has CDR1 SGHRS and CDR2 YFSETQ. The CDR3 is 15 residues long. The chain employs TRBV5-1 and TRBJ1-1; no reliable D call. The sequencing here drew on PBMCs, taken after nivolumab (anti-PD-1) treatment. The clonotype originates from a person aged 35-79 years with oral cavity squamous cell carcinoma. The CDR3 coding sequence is TGCGCCAGCAGCAGGGAGGAACTTATGAACACTGAAGCTTTCTTT. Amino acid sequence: CASSREELMNTEAFF.